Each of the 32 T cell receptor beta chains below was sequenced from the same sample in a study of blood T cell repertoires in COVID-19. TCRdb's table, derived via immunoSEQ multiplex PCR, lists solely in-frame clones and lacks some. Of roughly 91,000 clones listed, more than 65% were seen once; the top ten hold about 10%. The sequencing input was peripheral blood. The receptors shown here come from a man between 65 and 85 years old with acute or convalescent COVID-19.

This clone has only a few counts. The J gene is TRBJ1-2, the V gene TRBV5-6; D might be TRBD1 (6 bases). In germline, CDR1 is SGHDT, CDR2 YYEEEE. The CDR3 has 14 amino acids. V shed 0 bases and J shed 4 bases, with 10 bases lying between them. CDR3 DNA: TGTGCCAGCAGCTTGGATGGGGGCGGCTATGGCTACACCTTC. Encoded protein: CASSLDGGGYGYTF.

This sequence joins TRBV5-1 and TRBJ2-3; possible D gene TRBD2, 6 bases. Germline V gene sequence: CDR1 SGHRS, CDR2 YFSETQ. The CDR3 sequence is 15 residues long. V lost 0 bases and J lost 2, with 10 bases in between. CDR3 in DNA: TGCGCCAGCAGCTTGGCGGGGGTGTCCACAGATACGCAGTATTTT. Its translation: CASSLAGVSTDTQYF. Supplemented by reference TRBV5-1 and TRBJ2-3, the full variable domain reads KAGVTQTPRYLIKTRGQQVTLSCSPISGHRSVSWYQQTPGQGLQFLFEYFSETQRNKGNFPGRFSGRQFSNSRSEMNVSTLELGDSALYLCASSLAGVSTDTQYFGPGTRLTVL.

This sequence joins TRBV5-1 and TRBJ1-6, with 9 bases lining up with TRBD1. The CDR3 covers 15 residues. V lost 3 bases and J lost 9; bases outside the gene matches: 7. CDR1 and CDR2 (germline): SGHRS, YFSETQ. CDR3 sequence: CASSSPGTGFSPLHF. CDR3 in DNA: TGCGCCAGCAGCTCCCCCGGGACAGGGTTTTCACCCCTCCACTTT.

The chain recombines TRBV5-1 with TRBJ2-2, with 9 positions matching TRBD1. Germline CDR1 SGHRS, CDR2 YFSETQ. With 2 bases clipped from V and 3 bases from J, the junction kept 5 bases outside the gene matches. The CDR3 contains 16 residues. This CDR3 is CASSFMTGGDTGELFF. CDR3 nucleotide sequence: TGCGCCAGCAGCTTTATGACAGGGGGAGACACCGGGGAGCTGTTTTTT.

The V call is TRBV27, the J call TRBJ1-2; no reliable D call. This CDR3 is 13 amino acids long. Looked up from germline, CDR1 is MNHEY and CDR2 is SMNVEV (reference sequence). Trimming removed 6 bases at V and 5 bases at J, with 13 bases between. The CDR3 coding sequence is TGTGCCAGCAGACCCGTAGGGAGATATGGCTACACCTTC. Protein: CASRPVGRYGYTF.

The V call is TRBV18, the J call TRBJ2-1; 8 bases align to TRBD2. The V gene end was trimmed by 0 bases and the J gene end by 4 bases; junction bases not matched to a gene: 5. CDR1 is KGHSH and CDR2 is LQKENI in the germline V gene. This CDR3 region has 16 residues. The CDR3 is CASSPPYSGTYNEQFF. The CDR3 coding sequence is TGTGCCAGCTCACCACCTTATAGCGGGACTTACAATGAGCAGTTCTTC.

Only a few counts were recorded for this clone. The CDR3 coding sequence is TGTGCCTGGAGCAGAGGGACATTTTATAATTCACCCCTCCACTTT. Protein: CAWSRGTFYNSPLHF. The chain couples TRBV30 to TRBJ1-6, with D possibly matching TRBD1 (6 bases). In germline, CDR1 is GTSNPN, CDR2 SVGIG (reference sequence). V was clipped by 3 bases and J by 4 bases, with 13 bases between them. The CDR3 covers 15 residues. Together with reference TRBV30 and TRBJ1-6, the CDR3 gives the full variable domain: SQTIHQWPATLVQPVGSPLSLECTVEGTSNPNLYWYRQAAGRGLQLLFYSVGIGQISSEVPQNLSASRPQDRQFILSSKKLLLSDSGFYLCAWSRGTFYNSPLHFGNGTRLTVT.

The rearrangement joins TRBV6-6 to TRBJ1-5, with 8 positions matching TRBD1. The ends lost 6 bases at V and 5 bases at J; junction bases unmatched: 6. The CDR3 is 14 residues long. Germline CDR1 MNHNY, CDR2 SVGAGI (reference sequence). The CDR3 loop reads CASSWGQEDQPQHF. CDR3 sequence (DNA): TGTGCCAGCAGCTGGGGACAGGAAGATCAGCCCCAGCATTTT.

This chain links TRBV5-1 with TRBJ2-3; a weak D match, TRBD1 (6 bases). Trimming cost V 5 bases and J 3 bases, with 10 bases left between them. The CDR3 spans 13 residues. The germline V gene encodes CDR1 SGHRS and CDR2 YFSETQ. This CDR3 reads CASRPGTTDTQYF. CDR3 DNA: TGCGCCAGCAGACCCGGGACAACAGATACGCAGTATTTT.

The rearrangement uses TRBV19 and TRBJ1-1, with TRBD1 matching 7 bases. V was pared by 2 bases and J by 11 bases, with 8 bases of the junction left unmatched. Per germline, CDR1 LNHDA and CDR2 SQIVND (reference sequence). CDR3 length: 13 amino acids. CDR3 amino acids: CASSIKQQGRAFF. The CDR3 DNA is TGTGCCAGTAGTATAAAGCAACAGGGGAGGGCTTTCTTT.

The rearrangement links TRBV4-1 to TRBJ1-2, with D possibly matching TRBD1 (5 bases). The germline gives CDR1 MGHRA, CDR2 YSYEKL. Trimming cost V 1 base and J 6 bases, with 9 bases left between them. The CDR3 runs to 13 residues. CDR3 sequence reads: CASSQVGRDGYTF. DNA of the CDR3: TGCGCCAGCAGCCAAGTCGGCAGGGATGGCTACACCTTC.

CDR3 in DNA: TGTGCCTGGAAAGGACAGGGAAATTCACCCCTCCACTTT. Amino acid sequence: CAWKGQGNSPLHF. The chain links TRBV30 to TRBJ1-6; 8 nucleotides align to TRBD1. CDR3 length: 13 amino acids. Germline lookup yields CDR1 GTSNPN and CDR2 SVGIG (reference sequence). V dropped 4 bases and J dropped 7; count of bases not matched to a gene: 3.

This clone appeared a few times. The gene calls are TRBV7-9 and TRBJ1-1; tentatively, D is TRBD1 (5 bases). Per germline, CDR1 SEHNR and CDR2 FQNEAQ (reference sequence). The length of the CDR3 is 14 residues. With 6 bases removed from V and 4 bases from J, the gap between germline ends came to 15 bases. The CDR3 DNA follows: TGTGCCAGCAGTCCGCCGGGGGGAATCACTGAAGCTTTCTTT. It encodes CASSPPGGITEAFF.

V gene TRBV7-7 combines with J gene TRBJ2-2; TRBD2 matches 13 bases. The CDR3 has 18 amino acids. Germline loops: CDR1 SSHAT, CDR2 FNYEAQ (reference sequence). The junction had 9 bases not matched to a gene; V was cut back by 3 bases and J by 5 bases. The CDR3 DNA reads TGTGCCAGCAGCTTGAGACTAGCGGGGGGCCCCTGGACCGGGGAGCTGTTTTTT. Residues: CASSLRLAGGPWTGELFF.

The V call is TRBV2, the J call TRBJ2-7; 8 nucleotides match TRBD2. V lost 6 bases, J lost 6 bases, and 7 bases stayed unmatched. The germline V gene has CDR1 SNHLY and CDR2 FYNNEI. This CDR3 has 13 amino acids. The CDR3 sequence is CASRGGGPGEQYF. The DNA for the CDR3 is TGTGCCAGCAGAGGCGGGGGGCCCGGCGAGCAGTACTTC.

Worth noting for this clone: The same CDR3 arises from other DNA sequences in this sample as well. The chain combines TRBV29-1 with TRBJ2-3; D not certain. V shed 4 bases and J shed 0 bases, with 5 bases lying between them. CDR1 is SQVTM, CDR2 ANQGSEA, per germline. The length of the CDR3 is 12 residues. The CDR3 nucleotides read TGCAGCGTTGGTCTAAGCACAGATACGCAGTATTTT. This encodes CSVGLSTDTQYF.

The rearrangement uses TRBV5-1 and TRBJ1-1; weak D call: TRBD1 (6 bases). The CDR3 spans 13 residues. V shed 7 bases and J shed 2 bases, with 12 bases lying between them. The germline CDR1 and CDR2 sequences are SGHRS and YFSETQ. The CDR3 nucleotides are TGCGCCAGCGGGGCAGGGGTAAACACTGAAGCTTTCTTT. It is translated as CASGAGVNTEAFF.

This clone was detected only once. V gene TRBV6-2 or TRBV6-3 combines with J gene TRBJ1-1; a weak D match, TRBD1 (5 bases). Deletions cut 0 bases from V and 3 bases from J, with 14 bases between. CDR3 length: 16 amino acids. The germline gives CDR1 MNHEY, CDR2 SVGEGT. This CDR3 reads CASSYSMGGVDTEAFF. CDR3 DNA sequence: TGTGCCAGCAGTTACTCGATGGGAGGGGTTGACACTGAAGCTTTCTTT.

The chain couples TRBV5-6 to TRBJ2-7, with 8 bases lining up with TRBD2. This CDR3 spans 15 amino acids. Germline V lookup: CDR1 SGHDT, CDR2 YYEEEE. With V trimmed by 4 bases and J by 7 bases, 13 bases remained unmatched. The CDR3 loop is CASSARRGARQEQYF. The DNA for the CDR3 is TGTGCCAGCAGCGCACGGCGGGGGGCCCGCCAGGAGCAGTACTTC.

CDR3 in amino acids: CASSLVRGGTEAFF. DNA of the CDR3: TGTGCCAGCAGCTTAGTTCGGGGGGGCACTGAAGCTTTCTTT. The chain joins TRBV11-2 to TRBJ1-1; a possible D gene is TRBD1 (5 bases). Per the germline V gene, CDR1 is SGHAT and CDR2 is FQNNGV. Trimming left V 1 base short and J 4 bases short, with 10 bases between. CDR3 length: 14 residues.

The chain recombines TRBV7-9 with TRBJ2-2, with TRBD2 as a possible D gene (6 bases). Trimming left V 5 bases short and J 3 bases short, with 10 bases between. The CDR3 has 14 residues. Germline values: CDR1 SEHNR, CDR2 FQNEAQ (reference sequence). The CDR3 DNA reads TGTGCCAGCAGCCCCGGGAGATACACCGGGGAGCTGTTTTTT. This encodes CASSPGRYTGELFF. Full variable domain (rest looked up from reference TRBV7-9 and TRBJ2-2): DTGVSQNPRHKITKRGQNVTFRCDPISEHNRLYWYRQTLGQGPEFLTYFQNEAQLEKSRLLSDRFSAERPKGSFSTLEIQRTEQGDSAMYLCASSPGRYTGELFFGEGSRLTVL.

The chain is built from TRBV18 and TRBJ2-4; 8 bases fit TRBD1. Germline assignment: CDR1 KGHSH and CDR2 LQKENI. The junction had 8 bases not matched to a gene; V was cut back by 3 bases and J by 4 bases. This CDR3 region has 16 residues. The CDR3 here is CASSPLGQEVKNIQYF. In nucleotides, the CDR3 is TGTGCCAGCTCACCTTTGGGACAGGAAGTGAAAAACATTCAGTACTTC.

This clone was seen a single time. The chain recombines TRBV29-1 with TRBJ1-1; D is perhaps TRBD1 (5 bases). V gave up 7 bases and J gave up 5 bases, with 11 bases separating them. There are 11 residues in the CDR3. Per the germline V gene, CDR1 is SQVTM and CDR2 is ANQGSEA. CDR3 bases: TGCAGCGGGGGGACTACGACTGAAGCTTTCTTT. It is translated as CSGGTTTEAFF.

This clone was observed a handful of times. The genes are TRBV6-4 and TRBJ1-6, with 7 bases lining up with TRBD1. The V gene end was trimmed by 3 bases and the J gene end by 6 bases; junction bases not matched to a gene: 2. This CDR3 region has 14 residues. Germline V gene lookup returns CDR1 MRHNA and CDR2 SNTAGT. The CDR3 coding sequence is TGTGCCAGCAGTGAACAGGGGTCTAATTCACCCCTCCACTTT. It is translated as CASSEQGSNSPLHF.

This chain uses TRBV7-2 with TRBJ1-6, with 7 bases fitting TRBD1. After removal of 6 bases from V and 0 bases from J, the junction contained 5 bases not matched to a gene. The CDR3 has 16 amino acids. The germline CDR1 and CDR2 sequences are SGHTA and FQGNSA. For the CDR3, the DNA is TGTGCCAGCAGACTACAGGGGATCTCCTATAATTCACCCCTCCACTTT. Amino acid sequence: CASRLQGISYNSPLHF.

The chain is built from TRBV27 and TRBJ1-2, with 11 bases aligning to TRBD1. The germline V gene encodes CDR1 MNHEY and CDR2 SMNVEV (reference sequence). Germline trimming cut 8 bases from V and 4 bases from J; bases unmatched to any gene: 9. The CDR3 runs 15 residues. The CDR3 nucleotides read TGTGCCAGCTCTCCCGGGACAGGGGGAAGCTATGGCTACACCTTC. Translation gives CASSPGTGGSYGYTF.

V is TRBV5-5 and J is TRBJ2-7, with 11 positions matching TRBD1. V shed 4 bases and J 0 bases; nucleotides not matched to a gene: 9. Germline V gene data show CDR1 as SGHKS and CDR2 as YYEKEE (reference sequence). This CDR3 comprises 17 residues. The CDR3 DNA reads TGTGCCAGCAGCCTAAACCCCGGGACAGGGGGCTCCTACGAGCAGTACGTC. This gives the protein CASSLNPGTGGSYEQYV.

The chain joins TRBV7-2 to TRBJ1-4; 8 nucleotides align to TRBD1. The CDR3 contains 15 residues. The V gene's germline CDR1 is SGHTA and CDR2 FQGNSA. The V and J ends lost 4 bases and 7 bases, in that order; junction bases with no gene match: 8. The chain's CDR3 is CASSSVTGGGEKLFF. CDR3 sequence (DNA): TGTGCCAGCAGCTCCGTAACAGGGGGAGGTGAAAAACTGTTTTTT.

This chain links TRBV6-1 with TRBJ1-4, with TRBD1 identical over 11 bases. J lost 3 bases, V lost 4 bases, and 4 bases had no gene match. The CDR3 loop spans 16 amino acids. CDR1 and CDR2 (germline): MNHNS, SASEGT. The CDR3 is CASSAGQGVANEKLFF. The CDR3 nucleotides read TGTGCCAGCAGTGCGGGACAGGGGGTAGCTAATGAAAAACTGTTTTTT.

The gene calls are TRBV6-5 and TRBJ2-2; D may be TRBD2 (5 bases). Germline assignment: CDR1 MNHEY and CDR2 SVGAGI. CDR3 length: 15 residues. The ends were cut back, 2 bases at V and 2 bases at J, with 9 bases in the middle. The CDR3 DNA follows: TGTGCCAGCAGTTACGGACGGGAAAACACCGGGGAGCTGTTTTTT. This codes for CASSYGRENTGELFF.

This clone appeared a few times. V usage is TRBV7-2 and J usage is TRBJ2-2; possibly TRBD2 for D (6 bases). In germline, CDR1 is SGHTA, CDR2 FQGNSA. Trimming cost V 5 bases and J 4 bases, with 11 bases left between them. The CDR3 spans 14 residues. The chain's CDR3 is CASSPGLTTGELFF. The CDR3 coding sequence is TGTGCCAGCAGCCCGGGACTTACCACCGGGGAGCTGTTTTTT.

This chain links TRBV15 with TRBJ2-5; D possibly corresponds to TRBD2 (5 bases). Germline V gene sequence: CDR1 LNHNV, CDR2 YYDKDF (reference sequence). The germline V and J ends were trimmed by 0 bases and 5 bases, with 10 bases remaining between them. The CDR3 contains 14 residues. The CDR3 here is CATSRDLREETQYF. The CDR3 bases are TGTGCCACCAGCAGAGATTTGAGGGAGGAGACCCAGTACTTC. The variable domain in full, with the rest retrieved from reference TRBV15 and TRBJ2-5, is DAMVIQNPRYQVTQFGKPVTLSCSQTLNHNVMYWYQQKSSQAPKLLFHYYDKDFNNEADTPDNFQSRRPNTSFCFLDIRSPGLGDTAMYLCATSRDLREETQYFGPGTRLLVL.